These 22 T cell receptor beta chains share one sample of origin, sequenced in a study of blood T cell repertoires in COVID-19. Profiling relied on immunoSEQ multiplex PCR, and the TCRdb table lists in-frame clones only, not all of them. This table has 140,000 or so clones, approximately 87% appearing once. Sequencing used peripheral blood. The receptors derive from a woman in her forties or fifties with active or convalescent COVID-19.

The V and J genes are TRBV29-1 and TRBJ2-1; 13 nucleotides match TRBD2. Germline values: CDR1 SQVTM, CDR2 ANQGSEA. The V and J ends lost 7 bases and 9 bases, in that order; junction bases with no gene match: 9. The CDR3 covers 14 residues. The CDR3 sequence is CSARTSGRGGEQFF. The CDR3 region has the DNA TGCAGCGCCCGGACTAGCGGGAGAGGTGGTGAGCAGTTCTTC.

The rearrangement uses TRBV28 and TRBJ1-3; TRBD1 matches 7 bases. CDR1 MDHEN and CDR2 SYDVKM come from the germline V gene. The CDR3 has 14 amino acids. Trimming cost V 6 bases and J 3 bases; bases outside gene matches: 5. The CDR3 DNA is TGTGCCAGCAGAACAGGGGTCGGTGGAAACACCATATATTTT. Protein product: CASRTGVGGNTIYF. Based on the CDR3 plus reference TRBV28 and TRBJ1-3, the full variable domain is DVKVTQSSRYLVKRTGEKVFLECVQDMDHENMFWYRQDPGLGLRLIYFSYDVKMKEKGDIPEGYSVSREKKERFSLILESASTNQTSMYLCASRTGVGGNTIYFGEGSWLTVV.

The chain is built from TRBV6-2 or TRBV6-3 and TRBJ1-1; no clear D. The germline gives CDR1 MNHEY, CDR2 SVGEGT. CDR3 length equals 11 residues. V was trimmed by 2 bases and J by 13 bases, leaving 11 bases between them. Here the CDR3 DNA reads TGTGCCAGCAGTTACGAACCCCAGATTTTCTTT. It specifies CASSYEPQIFF.

The chain is built from TRBV5-1 and TRBJ2-3; 10 bases match TRBD2. The CDR3 contains 17 residues. Trimming removed 0 bases from V and 0 bases from J; junction bases left unmatched: 4. Germline-derived CDR1 and CDR2 are SGHRS and YFSETQ. The chain's CDR3 is CASSLVGTSASTDTQYF. The CDR3 DNA follows: TGCGCCAGCAGCTTGGTCGGGACTAGCGCCAGCACAGATACGCAGTATTTT.

The chain carries TRBV5-4 and TRBJ2-5, with 9 bases identical to TRBD2. Germline V gives CDR1 SGHNT, CDR2 YYREEE (reference sequence). Trimming took 3 bases from V and 2 from J; bases not matched to a gene: 5. The CDR3 has 15 amino acids. CDR3 sequence reads: CASSSGTSSQETQYF. CDR3 nucleotide sequence: TGTGCCAGCAGCTCCGGGACTAGCTCACAAGAGACCCAGTACTTC.

The CDR3 spells CASSQDPTGGTGTEAFF. CDR3 bases: TGCGCCAGCAGCCAAGATCCGACAGGGGGCACCGGCACTGAAGCTTTCTTT. This chain links TRBV4-3 with TRBJ1-1; 10 bases map to TRBD1. This CDR3 has 17 residues. CDR1 is LGHNA and CDR2 is YSLEER in the germline V gene. V lost 0 bases to trimming and J lost 4 bases; unmatched junction nucleotides: 8.

The chain combines TRBV9 with TRBJ2-5, with 12 positions matching TRBD2. After removal of 0 bases from V and 5 bases from J, the junction contained 5 bases not matched to a gene. Germline V CDR1 and CDR2: SGDLS, YYNGEE. This CDR3 comprises 16 residues. CDR3 region: CASSVGLAGGAETQYF. CDR3 bases: TGTGCCAGCAGCGTAGGTCTAGCGGGAGGGGCGGAGACCCAGTACTTC.

The gene calls are TRBV6-5 and TRBJ1-1; the match to TRBD1 covers 10 bases. CDR1 is MNHEY, CDR2 SVGAGI, per germline. With 1 base clipped from V and 5 bases from J, the junction kept 7 bases outside the gene matches. The CDR3 runs 16 residues. CDR3 DNA: TGTGCCAGCAGTTACTTGACCGGGACAGGGGTTACTGAAGCTTTCTTT. Translated: CASSYLTGTGVTEAFF.

V usage is TRBV30 and J usage is TRBJ2-7, with D unclear. The CDR3 is 12 amino acids. The V end was cut by 4 bases, the J end by 1 base, with 8 bases between. The germline V gene has CDR1 GTSNPN and CDR2 SVGIG (reference sequence). DNA of the CDR3: TGTGCCTGGACCACGACTTCCTACGAGCAGTACTTC. Residues: CAWTTTSYEQYF. The variable domain in full, with the rest retrieved from reference TRBV30 and TRBJ2-7, is SQTIHQWPATLVQPVGSPLSLECTVEGTSNPNLYWYRQAAGRGLQLLFYSVGIGQISSEVPQNLSASRPQDRQFILSSKKLLLSDSGFYLCAWTTTSYEQYFGPGTRLTVT.

The chain combines TRBV9 with TRBJ1-3; D gene uncertain. Trimming left V 0 bases short and J 4 bases short, with 8 bases between. CDR3 length: 14 residues. Germline CDR1 reads SGDLS; CDR2 reads YYNGEE. CDR3 sequence (DNA): TGTGCCAGCAGCGTAGATCAGTGGGGAAACACCATATATTTT. Its protein product is CASSVDQWGNTIYF.

The J gene is TRBJ1-2, the V gene TRBV29-1; TRBD1 is a possible D gene (6 bases). There are 12 residues in the CDR3. CDR1 is SQVTM and CDR2 is ANQGSEA in the germline V gene. The ends were cut back, 4 bases at V and 8 bases at J, with 14 bases in the middle. CDR3 DNA sequence: TGCAGCGTTGTCCCTCAGGGGCTAGGCTACACCTTC. Translation gives CSVVPQGLGYTF.

CDR3 nucleotide sequence: TGCGCCAGGCCTAGGACAGGCTCTAGCACTGAAGCTTTCTTT. This codes for CARPRTGSSTEAFF. The rearrangement links TRBV5-1 to TRBJ1-1; 7 nucleotides match TRBD1. The CDR3 loop spans 14 amino acids. Germline V gene lookup returns CDR1 SGHRS and CDR2 YFSETQ. With V trimmed by 8 bases and J by 4 bases, 11 bases remained unmatched.

This chain uses TRBV5-1 with TRBJ2-7; TRBD2 agrees at 8 bases. V lost 0 bases, J lost 3 bases, and 23 bases stayed unmatched. The CDR3 covers 21 residues. In germline, CDR1 is SGHRS, CDR2 YFSETQ. The CDR3 region has the DNA TGCGCCAGCAGCTTGGAGGTTTACTCGGGACTAGGCGTAGGTCGAAACTACGAGCAGTACTTC. This sequence encodes CASSLEVYSGLGVGRNYEQYF. The whole variable domain, filled in from reference TRBV5-1 and TRBJ2-7, reads KAGVTQTPRYLIKTRGQQVTLSCSPISGHRSVSWYQQTPGQGLQFLFEYFSETQRNKGNFPGRFSGRQFSNSRSEMNVSTLELGDSALYLCASSLEVYSGLGVGRNYEQYFGPGTRLTVT.

This clone was detected a few times. The chain links TRBV5-5 to TRBJ2-7, with D possibly being TRBD2 (6 bases). Deletions cut 5 bases from V and 6 bases from J, with 12 bases between. This CDR3 comprises 12 residues. The germline CDR1 and CDR2 sequences are SGHKS and YYEKEE (reference sequence). The CDR3 spells CASSLGTREQYF. The CDR3, as DNA: TGTGCCAGCAGTCTCGGGACTCGCGAGCAGTACTTC.

The chain carries TRBV5-4 and TRBJ2-3; 9 bases align to TRBD1. CDR3 size: 15 residues. Losses at the gene ends were 4 bases for V and 1 base for J; bases not matched to a gene: 4. The germline gives CDR1 SGHNT, CDR2 YYREEE (reference sequence). CDR3 nucleotides: TGTGCCAGCAGCCGTCGGACAGGGGGCACAGATACGCAGTATTTT. Its translation is CASSRRTGGTDTQYF.

This chain links TRBV6-2 or TRBV6-3 with TRBJ2-3; a weak D match, TRBD1 (6 bases). V dropped 2 bases and J dropped 6 bases, with 15 bases sitting between them. The CDR3 sequence is 15 residues long. Looked up from germline, CDR1 is MNHEY and CDR2 is SVGEGT. The chain's CDR3 is CASSYRTATLDTQYF. The CDR3 nucleotides are TGTGCCAGCAGTTACCGGACAGCCACCTTGGATACGCAGTATTTT.

The chain links TRBV19 to TRBJ2-7; possible D gene TRBD2, 5 bases. Germline CDR1 is LNHDA and CDR2 is SQIVND (reference sequence). The CDR3 covers 13 residues. Trimming removed 10 bases from V and 6 bases from J, with 19 bases in between. For the CDR3, the DNA is TGTGCCACTCATGACATAGGAGGCTCCGAGCAGTACTTC. Its protein product is CATHDIGGSEQYF.

The sample holds many counts of this clone. The chain is built from TRBV19 and TRBJ1-2; D perhaps matches TRBD1 (5 bases). The CDR3 consists of 15 residues. Germline lookup yields CDR1 LNHDA and CDR2 SQIVND (reference sequence). Trimming left V 5 bases short and J 4 bases short, with 17 bases between. The CDR3 loop reads CASSGAGLLAYGYTF. In DNA form, the CDR3 reads TGTGCCAGTAGTGGGGCAGGTCTTTTAGCCTATGGCTACACCTTC.

The J gene is TRBJ1-6, the V gene TRBV30; tentatively, D is TRBD1 (5 bases). Germline CDR1 GTSNPN, CDR2 SVGIG (reference sequence). The CDR3 has 15 residues. The V gene lost 4 bases and the J gene lost 6 bases, with 16 bases spanning the gap. The CDR3 region has the DNA TGTGCCTGGACCATCGGGGGGAATGGTAATTCACCCCTCCACTTT. Translating gives CAWTIGGNGNSPLHF.

CDR3 region: CASSYSRVDTQYF. The CDR3 nucleotides read TGTGCCAGCAGTTACTCTAGAGTGGATACGCAGTATTTT. The chain couples TRBV6-5 to TRBJ2-3, with D uncertain. V was trimmed by 0 bases and J by 6 bases, leaving 7 bases between them. The CDR3 contains 13 residues. Germline values: CDR1 MNHEY, CDR2 SVGAGI.

This chain uses TRBV19 with TRBJ1-6, with D possibly TRBD1 on 6 matching bases. V was clipped by 7 bases and J by 8 bases, with 18 bases between them. There are 15 residues in the CDR3. The V gene's germline CDR1 is LNHDA and CDR2 SQIVND (reference sequence). The CDR3 coding sequence is TGTGCCAGTACCGAGGGGGGGACGAGGGATTCACCCCTCCACTTT. Its protein product is CASTEGGTRDSPLHF.

The chain carries TRBV14 and TRBJ1-2; perhaps TRBD1 as D (6 bases). This CDR3 is built from 14 residues. The V end lost 1 base, the J end lost 4 bases, and 10 bases lay between the germline ends. CDR1 is SGHDN and CDR2 is FVKESK in the germline V gene. The CDR3 loop reads CASSQVQGPYGYTF. The DNA for the CDR3 is TGTGCCAGCAGCCAAGTACAGGGACCCTATGGCTACACCTTC.